The next 10 T cell receptor beta chains were all read from a single sample in a study of T-cell reconstitution after alpha-beta-depleted transplantation in children. Using unique molecular identifiers, the investigators prepared the TCRbeta library. TCRdb re-called the PCR reads with MiXCR, one entry per CDR3 protein. The sample yields 900,000 or so distinct CDR3 sequences, roughly 15% seen once. The specimen was PBMCs, mostly from graft donor cells, collected 360 days after TCRalphabeta/CD19-depleted stem cell transplant. The origin of the receptors is a male patient under 18 who had a stem cell transplant for acute lymphoblastic leukemia, so the T cells may come from the graft donor.

The rearrangement links TRBV15 to TRBJ2-2; TRBD2 might be the D (5 bases). This CDR3 is 17 amino acids long. Germline V gives CDR1 LNHNV, CDR2 YYDKDF (reference sequence). Between the trimmed V and J ends, which lost 0 bases and 5 bases, there was a span of 16 bases. The DNA of the CDR3 is TGTGCCACCAGCAGAGATCTTGGTGCGGGCCGGACCGGGGAGCTGTTTTTT. This encodes CATSRDLGAGRTGELFF.

This chain links TRBV11-2 with TRBJ2-1; tentatively, D is TRBD2 (5 bases). From germline, CDR1 is SGHAT and CDR2 FQNNGV. This CDR3 is 18 amino acids long. Trimming took 5 bases from V and 6 from J, leaving 26 bases between them. The CDR3 region has the DNA TGTGCCAGCAGCCCCGGGCCTGTCGCGAGGGCCCGTAGCAATGAGCAGTTCTTC. Its translation is CASSPGPVARARSNEQFF.

The chain uses TRBV4-1 and TRBJ2-7; 10 bases are a match to TRBD2. Losses at the gene ends were 1 base for V and 6 bases for J; bases not matched to a gene: 9. Germline CDR1 is MGHRA and CDR2 is YSYEKL. The CDR3 has 16 amino acids. The CDR3 DNA follows: TGCGCCAGCAGCCAAGGTACAGCGGGAGGGCCAACCGAGCAGTACTTC. Amino acids: CASSQGTAGGPTEQYF.

This clonotype was picked up a small number of times. The chain couples TRBV15 to TRBJ2-1; tentatively, D is TRBD2 (5 bases). Germline assignment: CDR1 LNHNV and CDR2 YYDKDF (reference sequence). This CDR3 contains 15 residues. The V end was cut by 6 bases, the J end by 4 bases, with 16 bases between. CDR3 protein: CATRRSGGDYNEQFF. CDR3 nucleotide sequence: TGTGCCACCAGGAGAAGCGGAGGCGATTACAATGAGCAGTTCTTC. The variable domain in full, completed from reference TRBV15 and TRBJ2-1, reads DAMVIQNPRYQVTQFGKPVTLSCSQTLNHNVMYWYQQKSSQAPKLLFHYYDKDFNNEADTPDNFQSRRPNTSFCFLDIRSPGLGDTAMYLCATRRSGGDYNEQFFGPGTRLTVL.

The chain uses TRBV19 and TRBJ1-4; unclear D gene. The CDR3 totals 18 residues. Trimming cost V 8 bases and J 0 bases, with 22 bases left between them. Per germline, CDR1 LNHDA and CDR2 SQIVND (reference sequence). The CDR3: CASGRLGVSFATNEKLFF. In DNA form, the CDR3 reads TGTGCCAGTGGCAGGTTGGGTGTCAGCTTTGCAACTAATGAAAAACTGTTTTTT.

The chain recombines TRBV3-1 with TRBJ1-2; no reliable D call. The ends were cut back, 0 bases at V and 7 bases at J, with 12 bases in the middle. In germline, CDR1 is LGHDT, CDR2 YNNKEL (reference sequence). This CDR3 has 14 residues. Here the CDR3 reads CASSQEGQPIGYTF. In DNA, the CDR3 is TGTGCCAGCAGCCAAGAAGGGCAGCCAATTGGCTACACCTTC.

The rearrangement uses TRBV20-1 and TRBJ2-5; D is unresolved. The CDR3 loop spans 12 amino acids. V shed 1 base and J shed 2 bases, with 5 bases lying between them. Per germline, CDR1 DFQATT and CDR2 SNEGSKA (reference sequence). The CDR3 coding sequence is TGCAGTGCTAGAGGCTTGCAAGAGACCCAGTACTTC. Translated: CSARGLQETQYF.

V is TRBV29-1 and J is TRBJ2-3, with TRBD2 matching over 8 bases. The ends lost 4 bases at V and 5 bases at J; junction bases unmatched: 8. Looked up from germline, CDR1 is SQVTM and CDR2 is ANQGSEA. The CDR3 is 14 amino acids. This chain's CDR3 is CSVAIAGSLDTQYF. The CDR3 region has the DNA TGCAGCGTTGCAATAGCGGGGTCTTTAGATACGCAGTATTTT.

The chain combines TRBV20-1 with TRBJ1-4; D unclear. Germline V gives CDR1 DFQATT, CDR2 SNEGSKA (reference sequence). V lost 0 bases and J 6 bases, leaving 11 bases between the germline ends. The CDR3 totals 14 residues. The CDR3 sequence is CSARDGGKHEKLFF. CDR3 DNA sequence: TGCAGTGCTAGAGATGGAGGAAAGCATGAAAAACTGTTTTTT.

The chain joins TRBV27 to TRBJ2-5; 9 bases line up with TRBD1. The CDR3 length is 14 residues. Looked up from germline, CDR1 is MNHEY and CDR2 is SMNVEV (reference sequence). V lost 6 bases and J lost 5; bases outside the gene matches: 7. The CDR3 is CASRGQGRKETQYF. The DNA for the CDR3 is TGTGCCAGCAGAGGACAGGGGCGTAAGGAGACCCAGTACTTC.